Below, 29 T cell receptor beta chains from the same sample are listed, as sequenced in a study of blood T cell repertoires in COVID-19. Using immunoSEQ multiplex PCR, the repertoire was profiled, and TCRdb retains in-frame clones only, with some absent. Of about 270,000 clones detected, approximately 91% appear once; the ten largest clones hold roughly 2.2%. Sequenced input: peripheral blood. All receptors come from a man aged 45-60 years with acute or convalescent COVID-19.

V gene TRBV16 combines with J gene TRBJ2-6; D is perhaps TRBD1 (6 bases). The ends were cut back, 4 bases at V and 2 bases at J, with 12 bases in the middle. In germline, CDR1 is KGHSY, CDR2 FQNENV. This CDR3 has 16 amino acids. The CDR3 DNA sequence: TGTGCCAGCAGCCGAGATGGGGGCCCTGGGGCCAACGTCCTGACTTTC. Translating it yields CASSRDGGPGANVLTF. The full variable domain, with the rest looked up from reference TRBV16 and TRBJ2-6, is GEEVAQTPKHLVRGEGQKAKLYCAPIKGHSYVFWYQQVLKNEFKFLISFQNENVFDETGMPKERFSAKCLPNSPCSLEIQATKLEDSAVYFCASSRDGGPGANVLTFGAGSRLTVL.

This clone appeared a few times. The V and J genes are TRBV9 and TRBJ2-1, with D unclear. Germline lookup yields CDR1 SGDLS and CDR2 YYNGEE. The V and J ends lost 0 bases and 4 bases respectively, with 8 bases between them. The CDR3 loop spans 14 amino acids. CDR3 DNA: TGTGCCAGCAGCGTAGACTCCGTATACAATGAGCAGTTCTTC. Protein: CASSVDSVYNEQFF.

The table lists this clone with a count of one. The V and J genes are TRBV2 and TRBJ1-1; D is unclear. The length of the CDR3 is 13 residues. The V gene lost 1 base and the J gene lost 3 bases, with 6 bases spanning the gap. Germline V CDR1 and CDR2: SNHLY, FYNNEI. The CDR3 reads CASSEEGDTEAFF. The CDR3 bases are TGTGCCAGCAGTGAAGAAGGAGACACTGAAGCTTTCTTT.

The V call is TRBV2, the J call TRBJ1-5; TRBD1 is a possible D gene (5 bases). Germline loops: CDR1 SNHLY, CDR2 FYNNEI. The CDR3 length is 13 residues. Trimming took 7 bases from V and 5 from J, leaving 12 bases between them. CDR3 sequence (DNA): TGTGCCAGCATGGAGGGGTTGTATCAGCCCCAGCATTTT. It yields the protein CASMEGLYQPQHF.

This chain links TRBV3-1 (or the pseudogene TRBV3-2) with TRBJ1-1, with D possibly being TRBD1 (5 bases). V lost 0 bases, J lost 3 bases, and 20 bases lay in between. Germline CDR1 LGHDT, CDR2 YNNKEL (reference sequence). The CDR3 extends over 18 amino acids. The chain's CDR3 is CASSQEFLRGGGDTEAFF. The CDR3 bases are TGTGCCAGCAGCCAAGAATTCCTTCGGGGGGGAGGTGACACTGAAGCTTTCTTT.

This chain uses TRBV7-8 with TRBJ1-5; a possible D gene is TRBD1 (6 bases). From germline, CDR1 is SGHVS and CDR2 FQNEAQ. The V end was cut by 1 base, the J end by 1 base, with 11 bases between. CDR3 length: 16 amino acids. CDR3 sequence reads: CASSLVRGASNQPQHF. CDR3 nucleotides: TGTGCCAGCAGCTTAGTTCGGGGGGCGAGCAATCAGCCCCAGCATTTT.

The chain joins TRBV5-6 to TRBJ1-4; no firm D call. The V gene lost 7 bases and the J gene lost 0 bases, with 13 bases spanning the gap. The CDR3 is 15 residues long. In germline, CDR1 is SGHDT, CDR2 YYEEEE. For the CDR3, the DNA is TGTGCCAGCTCCCCCGAGGGCTCAACTAATGAAAAACTGTTTTTT. Protein: CASSPEGSTNEKLFF.

J is TRBJ1-2 and V is TRBV6-6; TRBD1 is a possible D gene (5 bases). The CDR3 runs 14 residues. Trimming stripped 5 bases from V and 3 bases from J, with 13 bases between. Germline loops: CDR1 MNHNY, CDR2 SVGAGI (reference sequence). This CDR3 is CASSPQGVDYGYTF. CDR3 DNA sequence: TGTGCCAGCAGTCCTCAGGGCGTTGACTATGGCTACACCTTC.

The rearrangement joins TRBV7-9 to TRBJ2-7; 9 positions agree with TRBD1. The CDR3 spans 15 residues. Germline CDR1 is SEHNR and CDR2 is FQNEAQ (reference sequence). Trimming cost V 4 bases and J 7 bases; bases outside gene matches: 11. CDR3 protein: CASSSPGQGRVEQYF. Here the CDR3 DNA reads TGTGCCAGCAGCTCCCCGGGACAGGGACGAGTGGAGCAGTACTTC. Full variable domain (missing parts from reference TRBV7-9 and TRBJ2-7): DTGVSQNPRHKITKRGQNVTFRCDPISEHNRLYWYRQTLGQGPEFLTYFQNEAQLEKSRLLSDRFSAERPKGSFSTLEIQRTEQGDSAMYLCASSSPGQGRVEQYFGPGTRLTVT.

The chain combines TRBV5-4 with TRBJ2-6, with TRBD1 matching 9 bases. CDR1 is SGHNT and CDR2 is YYREEE in the germline V gene (reference sequence). The CDR3 extends over 17 amino acids. The V segment lost 2 bases and the J segment 1 base; nucleotides outside the gene matches: 4. The CDR3 loop is CASSLGQGLSGANVLTF. The CDR3 DNA reads TGTGCCAGCAGCTTAGGACAGGGGTTATCTGGGGCCAACGTCCTGACTTTC.

This chain links TRBV24-1 with TRBJ2-5; a possible D gene is TRBD1 (5 bases). This CDR3 comprises 16 residues. V shed 9 bases and J shed 2 bases, with 21 bases lying between them. Germline lookup yields CDR1 KGHDR and CDR2 SFDVKD. The CDR3: CATGEQDAWGQETQYF. The CDR3 DNA sequence: TGTGCCACCGGGGAACAGGACGCTTGGGGACAAGAGACCCAGTACTTC.

The gene calls are TRBV27 and TRBJ1-4; tentatively, D is TRBD1 (6 bases). The germline V and J ends were trimmed by 7 bases and 8 bases, with 11 bases remaining between them. The CDR3 has 12 residues. Germline CDR1 reads MNHEY; CDR2 reads SMNVEV (reference sequence). The CDR3 sequence is CASTGRGEKLFF. CDR3 bases: TGTGCCAGCACCGGGAGGGGGGAAAAACTGTTTTTT. The complete variable domain, with remaining parts taken from reference TRBV27 and TRBJ1-4, reads EAQVTQNPRYLITVTGKKLTVTCSQNMNHEYMSWYRQDPGLGLRQIYYSMNVEVTDKGDVPEGYKVSRKEKRNFPLILESPSPNQTSLYFCASTGRGEKLFFGSGTQLSVL.

The rearrangement joins TRBV25-1 to TRBJ1-2; D unresolved. The germline gives CDR1 MGHDK, CDR2 SYGVNS. The CDR3 runs 13 residues. V was pared by 5 bases and J by 2 bases, with 9 bases between. The CDR3 region is CASSPDGNYGYTF. The CDR3 bases are TGTGCCAGCAGTCCTGACGGGAACTATGGCTACACCTTC.

The gene calls are TRBV7-9 and TRBJ2-5, with D maybe TRBD1 (7 bases). Germline assignment: CDR1 SEHNR and CDR2 FQNEAQ (reference sequence). Trimming removed 5 bases from V and 5 bases from J, with 15 bases in between. This CDR3 contains 14 residues. CDR3 DNA: TGTGCCAGCAGCCCAGGGGGGTCAGCGGAGACCCAGTACTTC. Protein product: CASSPGGSAETQYF. The full variable domain, rest sourced from reference TRBV7-9 and TRBJ2-5, is DTGVSQNPRHKITKRGQNVTFRCDPISEHNRLYWYRQTLGQGPEFLTYFQNEAQLEKSRLLSDRFSAERPKGSFSTLEIQRTEQGDSAMYLCASSPGGSAETQYFGPGTRLLVL.

The chain links TRBV3-1 (or the pseudogene TRBV3-2) to TRBJ1-5, with TRBD1 identical over 7 bases. The CDR3 spans 14 residues. V shed 3 bases and J 5 bases; nucleotides not matched to a gene: 4. Germline values: CDR1 LGHDT, CDR2 YNNKEL (reference sequence). The CDR3 sequence is CASSHDRADQPQHF. The CDR3 DNA reads TGTGCCAGCAGCCACGACAGGGCGGATCAGCCCCAGCATTTT.

The table lists this clone with a few counts. This chain connects TRBV18 to TRBJ2-5; no clear D. CDR1 and CDR2 from the germline V gene are KGHSH and LQKENI. Trimming took off 3 bases at V and 2 bases at J, with 4 bases between the two ends. CDR3 size: 12 residues. The CDR3 DNA reads TGTGCCAGCTCACCGTCTCAAGAGACCCAGTACTTC. It is translated as CASSPSQETQYF.

The rearrangement links TRBV12-2 to TRBJ1-1; the D call in the table, TRBD1, was not verified against the DNA. TRBV12-2 is tagged as a pseudogene. This CDR3 is built from 15 residues. The CDR3 sequence: CASRLGQKPNTEAFF. CDR3 nucleotides: TGTGCAAGTCGCCTTGGACAGAAACCCAACACTGAAGCTTTCTTT.

A few counts support this clone. The V call is TRBV5-4, the J call TRBJ1-1; perhaps TRBD1 as D (5 bases). Trimming took off 4 bases at V and 6 bases at J, with 7 bases between the two ends. The CDR3 runs to 11 residues. Germline CDR1 SGHNT, CDR2 YYREEE (reference sequence). The CDR3 loop is CASSRGAEAFF. The CDR3 DNA reads TGTGCCAGCAGCCGGGGGGCTGAAGCTTTCTTT.

This clone occurred once. This chain uses TRBV2 with TRBJ2-1; TRBD2 matches at 9 bases. V lost 7 bases, J lost 2 bases, and 6 bases stayed unmatched. There are 15 residues in the CDR3. Germline loops: CDR1 SNHLY, CDR2 FYNNEI. The CDR3 sequence: CASKGRGGTYNEQFF. As DNA, the CDR3 is TGTGCCAGCAAAGGGCGGGGGGGAACCTACAATGAGCAGTTCTTC.

The rearrangement joins TRBV19 to TRBJ2-2; the D is unclear. The germline CDR1 and CDR2 sequences are LNHDA and SQIVND (reference sequence). This CDR3 is 16 amino acids long. V lost 0 bases, J lost 6 bases, and 14 bases lay in between. CDR3 protein: CASSIDQAPSPGELFF. CDR3 DNA: TGTGCCAGTAGTATAGATCAGGCACCGTCCCCCGGGGAGCTGTTTTTT.

This chain joins TRBV29-1 and TRBJ1-1; D perhaps matches TRBD1 (6 bases). Trimming removed 4 bases at V and 1 base at J, with 19 bases between. Germline CDR1 SQVTM, CDR2 ANQGSEA. The CDR3 runs to 16 residues. The CDR3 spells CSVGGVLRGTNTEAFF. CDR3 bases: TGCAGCGTTGGAGGGGTCCTCAGGGGAACGAACACTGAAGCTTTCTTT.

This clone was seen once. The rearrangement uses TRBV6-5 and TRBJ1-5; TRBD1 is a possible D gene (6 bases). CDR3 size: 13 residues. The germline V and J ends were trimmed by 7 bases and 6 bases, with 13 bases remaining between them. CDR1 and CDR2 from the germline V gene are MNHEY and SVGAGI. In DNA form, the CDR3 reads TGTGCCAGCATAGCAGGGGAGGGTCAGCCCCAGCATTTT. It specifies CASIAGEGQPQHF.

The chain combines TRBV7-2 with TRBJ1-3; TRBD1 agrees at 10 bases. The CDR3 sequence is 16 residues long. V was clipped by 2 bases and J by 3 bases; unmatched bases: 4. Germline-derived CDR1 and CDR2 are SGHTA and FQGNSA. The CDR3: CASSLLGTGDGNTIYF. In DNA form, the CDR3 reads TGTGCCAGCAGCTTACTCGGGACAGGGGATGGAAACACCATATATTTT.

The chain has TRBV20-1 and TRBJ1-2; D remains ambiguous. This CDR3 has 12 amino acids. The germline V gene encodes CDR1 DFQATT and CDR2 SNEGSKA (reference sequence). Trimming shortened V by 3 bases and J by 2 bases, and 7 bases separated the two germline ends. CDR3 coding DNA: TGCAGTGCTAGTTTATCCAACTATGGCTACACCTTC. Protein product: CSASLSNYGYTF.

The genes are TRBV5-5 and TRBJ2-7; no clear D gene. V gave up 0 bases and J gave up 3 bases, with 10 bases separating them. The CDR3 runs 14 residues. The V gene's germline CDR1 is SGHKS and CDR2 YYEKEE (reference sequence). The CDR3 DNA follows: TGTGCCAGCAGCTTGGTGGCGGCGGTCTACGAGCAGTACTTC. Protein product: CASSLVAAVYEQYF.

The chain recombines TRBV9 with TRBJ2-1; TRBD2 might be the D (5 bases). Germline assignment: CDR1 SGDLS and CDR2 YYNGEE. The CDR3 spans 13 residues. Trimming left V 4 bases short and J 9 bases short, with 14 bases between. CDR3 in DNA: TGTGCCAGCAGCCCGACCCTCAGCGGTGAGCAGTTCTTC. It specifies CASSPTLSGEQFF.

The chain employs TRBV7-9 and TRBJ2-1; possible D gene TRBD2, 5 bases. V lost 7 bases, J lost 9 bases, and 13 bases lay in between. This CDR3 comprises 12 residues. Germline assignment: CDR1 SEHNR and CDR2 FQNEAQ (reference sequence). The CDR3 DNA is TGTGCCAGCAACGATGGAGGTAGTGAGCAGTTCTTC. Amino acids: CASNDGGSEQFF. Supplemented by reference TRBV7-9 and TRBJ2-1, the full variable domain reads DTGVSQNPRHKITKRGQNVTFRCDPISEHNRLYWYRQTLGQGPEFLTYFQNEAQLEKSRLLSDRFSAERPKGSFSTLEIQRTEQGDSAMYLCASNDGGSEQFFGPGTRLTVL.

The chain has TRBV2 and TRBJ2-3, with TRBD2 identical over 7 bases. The CDR3 loop spans 16 amino acids. Germline trimming cut 5 bases from V and 0 bases from J; bases unmatched to any gene: 8. Germline lookup yields CDR1 SNHLY and CDR2 FYNNEI. The CDR3 sequence is CASSLTLGGSTDTQYF. CDR3 coding DNA: TGTGCCAGCAGTCTCACGCTGGGAGGGAGCACAGATACGCAGTATTTT.

The CDR3 loop is CASSLGGLAGQETQYF. In DNA, the CDR3 is TGCGCCAGCAGCTTGGGGGGACTAGCGGGCCAAGAGACCCAGTACTTC. The chain employs TRBV5-1 and TRBJ2-5; 12 bases fit TRBD2. Trimming removed 0 bases from V and 1 base from J; junction bases left unmatched: 1. The germline V gene encodes CDR1 SGHRS and CDR2 YFSETQ. The CDR3 sequence is 16 residues long.